Included here is one TCR beta chain sequence, with context. Generated by immunoSEQ multiplex PCR, the TCRdb table keeps only in-frame clones and is missing some. The sample lists 75,000 to 95,000 clones, 80% to 95% seen once, with roughly 1.4% in the top ten. These data come from a study of T cell changes during pregnancy in multiple sclerosis. This TCR derives from a female donor with multiple sclerosis, enrolled in a pregnancy study. This material consisted of peripheral blood, taken in the first trimester of pregnancy.

This CDR3 is CASSEPGKEKLFF. Here the CDR3 DNA reads TGTGCCAGCAGTGAGCCGGGGAAGGAAAAACTGTTTTTT. V usage is TRBV25-1 and J usage is TRBJ1-4; D ambiguous. V shed 3 bases and J shed 8 bases, with 10 bases lying between them. Germline-derived CDR1 and CDR2 are MGHDK and SYGVNS. The CDR3 sequence is 13 residues long.